The TCR beta chain described here comes from a study of T-cell memory formation after mild COVID-19. The wider study: The TCR clusters were mostly specific to one donor. The study's findings and limits: Among clones contracting day 15 to 85, CD4/CD8 was balanced, whereas later expanders leaned CD4+. Still unconfirmed is whether the second-wave clones peaking on day 37 recognized SARS-CoV-2. Among contracting clones, CD4+ were mainly CM/EM and CD8+ enriched in EMRA.

On this clonotype: The antigen remains undetermined.

V lost 1 base and J lost 11, with 9 bases in between. In germline, CDR1 is LGHNA, CDR2 YSLEER. CDR3 size: 12 residues. Each CDR3 protein gets one entry after TCRdb re-called the 5' RACE reads with MiXCR. The sample has 80,000 to 90,000 distinct CDR3 sequences, around a quarter seen once; the top ten hold under 55%. J is TRBJ2-1 and V is TRBV4-3; perhaps TRBD2 as D (6 bases). This clonotype was obtained from a man between 18 and 35 years old who had mild COVID-19 (a few samples of this study predate the infection). Cell type and time point are not known. The material sequenced was PBMCs or a T cell subset sorted from them (not recorded which). The CDR3: CASSQVGTQQFF. In DNA form, the CDR3 reads TGCGCCAGCAGCCAAGTGGGGACTCAGCAGTTCTTC.